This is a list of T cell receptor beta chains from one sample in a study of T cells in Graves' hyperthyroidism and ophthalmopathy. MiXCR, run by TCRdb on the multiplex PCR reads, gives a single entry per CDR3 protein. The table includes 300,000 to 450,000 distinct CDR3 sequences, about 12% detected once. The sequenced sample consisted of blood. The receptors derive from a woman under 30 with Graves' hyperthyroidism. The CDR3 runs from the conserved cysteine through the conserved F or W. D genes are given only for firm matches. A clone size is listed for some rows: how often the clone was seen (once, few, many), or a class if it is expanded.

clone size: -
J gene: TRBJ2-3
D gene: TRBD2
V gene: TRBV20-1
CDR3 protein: CGLQGQIAGYSTDTQYF
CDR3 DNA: TGCGGCCTACAAGGCCAAATAGCGGGCTACAGCACAGATACGCAGTATTTT

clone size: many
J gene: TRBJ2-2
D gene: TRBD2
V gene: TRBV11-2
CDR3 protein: CASSSGLAGGELFF
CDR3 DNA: TGTGCCAGCAGCTCCGGACTAGCGGGCGGGGAGCTGTTTTTT

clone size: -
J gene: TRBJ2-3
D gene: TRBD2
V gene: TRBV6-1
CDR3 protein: CASTRSGSGTDTQYF
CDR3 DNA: TGTGCCAGCACCAGAAGCGGGAGCGGGACAGATACGCAGTATTTT

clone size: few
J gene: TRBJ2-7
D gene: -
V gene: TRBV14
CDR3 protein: CASSQVLRDEQYF
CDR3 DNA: TGTGCCAGCAGCCAAGTACTTCGGGACGAGCAGTACTTC

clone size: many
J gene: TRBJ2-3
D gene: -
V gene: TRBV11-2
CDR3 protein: CASSLGAVTDTQYF
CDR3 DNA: TGTGCCAGCAGCTTAGGGGCGGTCACAGATACGCAGTATTTT

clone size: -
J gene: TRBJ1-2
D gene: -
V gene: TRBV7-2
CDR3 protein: CASSKLEEGPRTF
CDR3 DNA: TGTGCCAGCAGCAAACTCGAAGAGGGACCTCGAACCTTC

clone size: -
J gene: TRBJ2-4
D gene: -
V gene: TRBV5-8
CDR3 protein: CASSFRGNKNIQYF
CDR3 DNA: TGTGCCAGCAGCTTTCGGGGCAACAAAAACATTCAGTACTTC

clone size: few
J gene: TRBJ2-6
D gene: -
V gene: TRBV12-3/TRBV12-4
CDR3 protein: CASRGRSGANVLTF
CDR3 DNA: TGTGCCAGCAGGGGGAGGTCTGGGGCCAACGTCCTGACTTTC

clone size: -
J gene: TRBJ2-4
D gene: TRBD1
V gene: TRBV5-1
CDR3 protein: CASSSGTGGDIQYF
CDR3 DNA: TGCGCCAGCAGCTCCGGGACAGGGGGTGACATTCAGTACTTC

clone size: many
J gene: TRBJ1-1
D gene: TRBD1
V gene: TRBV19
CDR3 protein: CASSIGDGQGTEAFF
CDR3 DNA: TGTGCCAGTAGTATAGGGGACGGACAGGGTACTGAAGCTTTCTTT

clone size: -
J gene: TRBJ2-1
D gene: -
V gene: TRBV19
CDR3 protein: CASSPSLWHNEQFF
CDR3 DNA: TGTGCCAGTAGTCCATCCCTCTGGCACAATGAGCAGTTCTTC

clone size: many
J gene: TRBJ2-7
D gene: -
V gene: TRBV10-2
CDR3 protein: CASSEVGGGYEQYF
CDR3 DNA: TGCGCCAGCAGTGAGGTAGGAGGGGGTTACGAGCAGTACTTC

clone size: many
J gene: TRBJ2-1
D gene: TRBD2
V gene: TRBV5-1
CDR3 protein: CASSLALLAGGSNEQFF
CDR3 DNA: TGCGCCAGCAGCTTAGCGCTTCTAGCGGGAGGTTCCAATGAGCAGTTCTTC

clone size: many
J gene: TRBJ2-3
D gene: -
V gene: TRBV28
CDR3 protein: CASRSRGLTDTQYF
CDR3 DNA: TGTGCCAGCAGGAGCAGAGGTCTCACAGATACGCAGTATTTT

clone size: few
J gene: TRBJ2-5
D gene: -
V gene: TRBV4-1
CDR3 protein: CASSPKGRGYQETQYF
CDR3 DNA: TGCGCCAGCAGCCCAAAGGGGCGCGGCTACCAAGAGACCCAGTACTTC

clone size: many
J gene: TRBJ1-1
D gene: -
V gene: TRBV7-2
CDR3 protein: CASSFGGRYTEAFF
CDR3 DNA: TGTGCCAGCAGCTTCGGGGGCAGGTACACTGAAGCTTTCTTT

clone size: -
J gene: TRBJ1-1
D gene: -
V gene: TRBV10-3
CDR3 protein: CAISEPSHMNTEAFF
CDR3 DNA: TGTGCCATCAGTGAGCCGTCCCACATGAACACTGAAGCTTTCTTT

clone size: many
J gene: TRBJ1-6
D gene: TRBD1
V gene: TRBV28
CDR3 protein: CASSLTGQSPLHF
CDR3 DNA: TGTGCCAGCAGTTTGACAGGGCAATCACCCCTCCACTTT

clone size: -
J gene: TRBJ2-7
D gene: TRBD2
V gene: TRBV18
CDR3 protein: CASEGTSGGSSSYEQYF
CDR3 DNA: TGTGCCAGCGAAGGGACTAGCGGGGGGTCTAGCTCCTACGAGCAGTACTTC

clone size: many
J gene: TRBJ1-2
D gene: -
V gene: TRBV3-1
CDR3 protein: CASSQEGGEYGYTF
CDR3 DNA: TGTGCCAGCAGCCAGGAGGGTGGGGAATATGGCTACACCTTC

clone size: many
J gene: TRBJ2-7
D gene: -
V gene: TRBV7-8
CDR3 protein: CASSLAASVEQYF
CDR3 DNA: TGTGCCAGCAGCTTAGCCGCTAGCGTCGAGCAGTACTTC

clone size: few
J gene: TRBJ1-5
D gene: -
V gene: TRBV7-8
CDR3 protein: CASSLEWRGQHGVGNQPQHF
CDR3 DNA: TGTGCCAGCAGCTTAGAATGGCGGGGCCAACACGGAGTGGGCAATCAGCCCCAGCATTTT

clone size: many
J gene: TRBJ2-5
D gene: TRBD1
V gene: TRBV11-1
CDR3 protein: CASRGRDRAQETQYF
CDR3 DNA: TGTGCCAGCAGGGGACGGGACAGGGCACAAGAGACCCAGTACTTC

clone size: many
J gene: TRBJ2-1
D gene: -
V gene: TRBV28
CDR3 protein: CASSLIAPSYNEQFF
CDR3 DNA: TGTGCCAGCAGTTTAATAGCGCCGTCCTACAATGAGCAGTTCTTC

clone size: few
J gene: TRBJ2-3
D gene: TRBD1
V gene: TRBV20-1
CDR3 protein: CSAQDRAQSTDTQYF
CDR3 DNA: TGCAGTGCACAGGACAGGGCTCAGAGCACAGATACGCAGTATTTT

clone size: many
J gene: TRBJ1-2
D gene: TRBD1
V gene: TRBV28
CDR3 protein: CASRHGTGMGHGYGYTF
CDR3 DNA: TGTGCCAGCAGACATGGGACAGGGATGGGCCATGGCTATGGCTACACCTTC

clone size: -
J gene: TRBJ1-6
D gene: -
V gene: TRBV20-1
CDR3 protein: CSARDGPRNSPLHF
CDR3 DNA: TGCAGTGCTAGAGACGGACCGAGAAATTCACCCCTCCACTTT

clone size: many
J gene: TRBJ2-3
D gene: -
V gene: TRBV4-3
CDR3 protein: CASSQAAGTQYF
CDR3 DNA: TGCGCCAGCAGCCAAGCAGCGGGTACGCAGTATTTT

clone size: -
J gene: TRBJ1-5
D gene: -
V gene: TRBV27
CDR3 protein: CASSHQWGQPQHF
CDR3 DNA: TGTGCCAGCAGTCACCAGTGGGGCCAGCCCCAGCATTTT

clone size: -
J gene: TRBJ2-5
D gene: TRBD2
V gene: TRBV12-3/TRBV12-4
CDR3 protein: CASSFGGRKTQYF
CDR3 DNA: TGTGCCAGCAGTTTCGGGGGGAGGAAGACCCAGTACTTC

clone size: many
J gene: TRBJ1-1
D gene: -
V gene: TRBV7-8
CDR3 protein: CASSLDRGNTEAFF
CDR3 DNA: TGTGCCAGCAGCTTAGATCGGGGGAACACTGAAGCTTTCTTT

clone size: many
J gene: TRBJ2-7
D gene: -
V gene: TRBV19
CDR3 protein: CASRTAGTPFYEQYF
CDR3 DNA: TGTGCCAGTAGAACCGCCGGGACACCCTTCTACGAGCAGTACTTC

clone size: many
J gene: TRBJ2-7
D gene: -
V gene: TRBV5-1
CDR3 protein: CASSLEVGLQQYF
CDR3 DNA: TGCGCCAGCAGCCTGGAAGTGGGACTTCAGCAGTACTTC

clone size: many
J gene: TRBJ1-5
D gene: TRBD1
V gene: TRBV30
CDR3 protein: CAWSEGQGQPQHF
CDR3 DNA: TGTGCCTGGAGCGAAGGACAGGGGCAACCCCAGCATTTT

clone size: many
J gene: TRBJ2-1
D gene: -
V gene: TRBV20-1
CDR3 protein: CSARSVGTSYNEQFF
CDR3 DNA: TGCAGTGCTAGAAGCGTGGGGACTTCTTACAATGAGCAGTTCTTC

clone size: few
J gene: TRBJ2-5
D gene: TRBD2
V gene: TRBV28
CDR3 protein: CASGARGGGETQYF
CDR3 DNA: TGTGCCAGCGGGGCCCGCGGGGGGGGAGAGACCCAGTACTTC

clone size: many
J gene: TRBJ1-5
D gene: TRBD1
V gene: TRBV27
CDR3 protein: CASSRTGEEQPQHF
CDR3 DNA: TGTGCCAGCAGTAGGACAGGGGAGGAACAGCCCCAGCATTTT

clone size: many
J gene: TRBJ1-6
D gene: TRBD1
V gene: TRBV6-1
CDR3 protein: CASSLDRGDSPLHF
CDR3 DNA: TGTGCCAGCAGTCTTGACAGGGGGGATTCACCCCTCCACTTT

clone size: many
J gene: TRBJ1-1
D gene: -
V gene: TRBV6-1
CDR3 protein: CASSVTGVGTEAFF
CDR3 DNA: TGTGCCAGCAGTGTGACAGGAGTTGGGACTGAAGCTTTCTTT

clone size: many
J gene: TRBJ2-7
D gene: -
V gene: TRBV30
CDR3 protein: CAWDRQVNEQYF
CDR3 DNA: TGTGCCTGGGATCGACAGGTTAACGAGCAGTACTTC

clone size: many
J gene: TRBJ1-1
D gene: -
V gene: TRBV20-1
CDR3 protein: CSARQTGSLTEAFF
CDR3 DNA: TGCAGTGCTAGACAAACAGGTTCTCTCACTGAAGCTTTCTTT

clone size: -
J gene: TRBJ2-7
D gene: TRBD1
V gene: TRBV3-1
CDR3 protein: CASSQRGRLYEQYF
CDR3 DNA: TGTGCCAGCAGCCAAAGGGGGCGTCTCTACGAGCAGTACTTC

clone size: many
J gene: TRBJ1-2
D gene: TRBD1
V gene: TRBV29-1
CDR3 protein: CSVKGQAYYGYTF
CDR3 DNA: TGCAGCGTTAAGGGACAGGCTTACTATGGCTACACCTTC

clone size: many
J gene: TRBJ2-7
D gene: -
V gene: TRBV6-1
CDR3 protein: CASSGQLDYEQYF
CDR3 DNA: TGTGCCAGCAGTGGACAATTAGACTACGAGCAGTACTTC

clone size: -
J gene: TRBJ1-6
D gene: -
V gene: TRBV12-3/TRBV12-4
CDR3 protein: CASSPTGPHSLYNSPLHF
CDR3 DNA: TGTGCCAGCAGTCCCACCGGGCCCCATTCTTTATATAATTCACCCCTCCACTTT

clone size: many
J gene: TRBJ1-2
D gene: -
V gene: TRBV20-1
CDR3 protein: CRVRDYTF
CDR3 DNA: TGCAGGGTTAGAGACTACACCTTC

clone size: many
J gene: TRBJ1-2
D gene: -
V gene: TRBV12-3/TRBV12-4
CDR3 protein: CASSPSLGRGYGYTF
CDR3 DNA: TGTGCCAGCAGTCCGAGCCTTGGTCGAGGCTATGGCTACACCTTC

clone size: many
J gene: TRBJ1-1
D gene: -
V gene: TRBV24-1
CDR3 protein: CATSGGATEAFF
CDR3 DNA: TGTGCCACCAGTGGAGGGGCCACTGAAGCTTTCTTT

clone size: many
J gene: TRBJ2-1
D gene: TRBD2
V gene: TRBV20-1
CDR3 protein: CSAPPHLAGGQNEQFF
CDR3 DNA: TGCAGTGCCCCACCCCATCTAGCGGGGGGGCAGAATGAGCAGTTCTTC

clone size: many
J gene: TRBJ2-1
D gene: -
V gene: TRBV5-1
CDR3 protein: CASSLLHRTPYNEQFF
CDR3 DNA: TGCGCCAGCAGCTTGTTACACCGAACCCCCTACAATGAGCAGTTCTTC

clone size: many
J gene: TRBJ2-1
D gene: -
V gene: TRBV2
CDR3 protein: CASSESGFSYNEQFF
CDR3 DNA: TGTGCCAGCAGTGAATCGGGATTCTCCTACAATGAGCAGTTCTTC

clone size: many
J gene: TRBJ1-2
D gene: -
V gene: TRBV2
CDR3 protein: CASSEDSYYGYTF
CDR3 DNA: TGTGCCAGCAGTGAGGACAGCTACTATGGCTACACCTTC